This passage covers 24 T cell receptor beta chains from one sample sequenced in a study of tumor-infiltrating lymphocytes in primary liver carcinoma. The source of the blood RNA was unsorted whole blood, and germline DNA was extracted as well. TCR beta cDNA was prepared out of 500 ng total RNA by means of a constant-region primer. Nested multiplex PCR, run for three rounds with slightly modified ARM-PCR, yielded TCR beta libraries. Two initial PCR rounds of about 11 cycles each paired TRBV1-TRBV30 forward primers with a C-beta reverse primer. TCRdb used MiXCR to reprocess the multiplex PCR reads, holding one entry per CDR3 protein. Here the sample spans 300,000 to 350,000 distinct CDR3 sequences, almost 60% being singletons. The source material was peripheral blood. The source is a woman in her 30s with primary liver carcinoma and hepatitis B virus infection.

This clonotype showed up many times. CDR3 in DNA: TGCGCCAGCAGCCAAGTTGATATTATATCCTACAATGAGCAGTTCTTC. It translates to CASSQVDIISYNEQFF. The V gene is TRBV4-1, the J gene TRBJ2-1, with D unresolved. With 1 base removed from V and 1 base from J, the gap between germline ends came to 11 bases. Germline-derived CDR1 and CDR2 are MGHRA and YSYEKL. This CDR3 has 16 residues.

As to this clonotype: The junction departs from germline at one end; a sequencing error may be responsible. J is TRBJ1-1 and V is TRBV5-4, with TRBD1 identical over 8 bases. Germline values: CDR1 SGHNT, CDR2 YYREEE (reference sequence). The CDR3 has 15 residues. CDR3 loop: CASSQTGVMNTEALF. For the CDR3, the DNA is TGTGCCAGCAGCCAGACAGGGGTCATGAACACTGAAGCTCTCTTT.

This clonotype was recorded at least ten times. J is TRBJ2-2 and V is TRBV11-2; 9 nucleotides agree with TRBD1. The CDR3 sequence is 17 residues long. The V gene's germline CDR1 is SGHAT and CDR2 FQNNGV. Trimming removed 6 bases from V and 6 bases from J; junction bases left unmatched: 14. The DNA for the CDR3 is TGTGCCAGCAGACCACCCCTGACAGGGGGATGGGCCGGGGAGCTGTTTTTT. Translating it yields CASRPPLTGGWAGELFF. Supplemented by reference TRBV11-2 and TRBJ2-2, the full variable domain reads EAGVAQSPRYKIIEKRQSVAFWCNPISGHATLYWYQQILGQGPKLLIQFQNNGVVDDSQLPKDRFSAERLKGVDSTLKIQPAKLEDSAVYLCASRPPLTGGWAGELFFGEGSRLTVL.

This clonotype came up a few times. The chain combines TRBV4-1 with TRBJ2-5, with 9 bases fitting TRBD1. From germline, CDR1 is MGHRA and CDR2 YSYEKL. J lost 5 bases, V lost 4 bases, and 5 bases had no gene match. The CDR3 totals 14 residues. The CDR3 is CASSLTGGAETQYF. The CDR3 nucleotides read TGCGCCAGCAGCCTAACAGGGGGCGCGGAGACCCAGTACTTC.

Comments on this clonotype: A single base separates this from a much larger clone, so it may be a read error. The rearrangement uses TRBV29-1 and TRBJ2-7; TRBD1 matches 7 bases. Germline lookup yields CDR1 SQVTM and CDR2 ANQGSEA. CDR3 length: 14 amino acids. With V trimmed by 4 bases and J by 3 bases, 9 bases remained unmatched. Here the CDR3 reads CSVVADRTVYEQYF. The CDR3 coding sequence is TGCAGCGTTGTGGCGGACAGGACTGTCTACGAGCAGTACTTC.

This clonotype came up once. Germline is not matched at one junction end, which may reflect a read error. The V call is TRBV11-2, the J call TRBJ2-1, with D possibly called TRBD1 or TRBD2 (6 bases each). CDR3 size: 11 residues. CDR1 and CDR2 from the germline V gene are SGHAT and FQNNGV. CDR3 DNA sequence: TGTGGCAGCAGCCTAGGGGGGGAGCAGTTCTTC. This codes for CGSSLGGEQFF. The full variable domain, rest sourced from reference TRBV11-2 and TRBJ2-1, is EAGVAQSPRYKIIEKRQSVAFWCNPISGHATLYWYQQILGQGPKLLIQFQNNGVVDDSQLPKDRFSAERLKGVDSTLKIQPAKLEDSAVYLCGSSLGGEQFFGPGTRLTVL.

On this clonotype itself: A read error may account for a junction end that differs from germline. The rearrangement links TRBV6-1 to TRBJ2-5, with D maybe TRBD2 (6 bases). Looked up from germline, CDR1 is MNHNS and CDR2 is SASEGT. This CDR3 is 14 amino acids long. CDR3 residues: CASSEGGSRETQYF. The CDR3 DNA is TGTGCCAGCAGTGAGGGAGGTAGCCGAGAGACACAGTACTTC.

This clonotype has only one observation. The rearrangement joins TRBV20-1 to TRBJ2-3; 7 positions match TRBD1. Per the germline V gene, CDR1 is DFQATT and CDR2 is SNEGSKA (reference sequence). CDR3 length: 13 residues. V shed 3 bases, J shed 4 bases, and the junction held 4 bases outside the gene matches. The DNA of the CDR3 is TGCAGTGCTAGCAGAGGGGGCTCAGATACGCAGTATTTT. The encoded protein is CSASRGGSDTQYF.

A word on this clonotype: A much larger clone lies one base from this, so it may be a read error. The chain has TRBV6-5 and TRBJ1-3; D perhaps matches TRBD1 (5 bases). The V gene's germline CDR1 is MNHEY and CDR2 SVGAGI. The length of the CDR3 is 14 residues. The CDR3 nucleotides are TGTGCCACTAGAACGGGGGAAGCTGGAAACATCATATATTTT. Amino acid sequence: CATRTGEAGNIIYF.

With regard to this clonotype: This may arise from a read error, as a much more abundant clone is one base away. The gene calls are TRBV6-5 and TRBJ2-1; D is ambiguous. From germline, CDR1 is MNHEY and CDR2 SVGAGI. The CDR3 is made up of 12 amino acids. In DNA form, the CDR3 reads TGTGCCAGCAGGGGTAGAGCGACCCAGGCGCTTTTC. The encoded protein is CASRGRATQALF.

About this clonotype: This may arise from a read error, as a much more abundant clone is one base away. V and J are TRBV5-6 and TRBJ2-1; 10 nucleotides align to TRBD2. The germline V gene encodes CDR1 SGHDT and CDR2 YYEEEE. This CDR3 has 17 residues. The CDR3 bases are TGTGTCAGCAGCCTCGAGCGGGAGGGGTACTCCTACAATGAGCAGTTCTTC. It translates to CVSSLEREGYSYNEQFF.

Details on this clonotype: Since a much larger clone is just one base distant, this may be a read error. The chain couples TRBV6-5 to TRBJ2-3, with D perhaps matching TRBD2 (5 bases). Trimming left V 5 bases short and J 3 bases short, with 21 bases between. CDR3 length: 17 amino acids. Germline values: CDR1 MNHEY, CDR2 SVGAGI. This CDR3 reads CASSQRRVPLLTDTQYF. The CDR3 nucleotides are TGTGCCAGCAGTCAGAGGCGGGTCCCACTTTTAACAGATACGCAGTATTTT.

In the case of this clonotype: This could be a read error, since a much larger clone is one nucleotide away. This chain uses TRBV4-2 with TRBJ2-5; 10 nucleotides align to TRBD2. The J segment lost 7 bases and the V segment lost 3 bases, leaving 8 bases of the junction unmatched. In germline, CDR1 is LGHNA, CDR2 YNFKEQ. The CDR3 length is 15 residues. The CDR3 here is CASSHDRASGGTQYF. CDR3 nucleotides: TGTGCCAGCAGCCATGATAGAGCTAGCGGGGGGACCCAGTACTTC.

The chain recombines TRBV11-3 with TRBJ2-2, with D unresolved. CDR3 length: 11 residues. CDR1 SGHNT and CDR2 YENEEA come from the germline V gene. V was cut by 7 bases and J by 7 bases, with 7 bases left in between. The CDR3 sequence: CASNLNGELFF. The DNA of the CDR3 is TGTGCCAGCAACTTGAACGGGGAGCTGTTTTTT.

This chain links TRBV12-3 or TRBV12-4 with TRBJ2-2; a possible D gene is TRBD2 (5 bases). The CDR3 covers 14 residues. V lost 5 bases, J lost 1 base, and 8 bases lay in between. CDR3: CASSKRMNTGELFF. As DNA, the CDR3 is TGTGCCAGCAGTAAGCGGATGAACACCGGGGAGCTGTTTTTT.

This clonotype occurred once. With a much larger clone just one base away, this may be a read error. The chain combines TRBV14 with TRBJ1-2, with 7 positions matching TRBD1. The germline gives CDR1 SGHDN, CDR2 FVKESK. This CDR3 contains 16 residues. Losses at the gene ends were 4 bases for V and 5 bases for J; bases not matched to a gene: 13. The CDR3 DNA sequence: TGTGCCAGCAGCCGCTGTGGACAGGTGCCAGGGTATGGCTACACCTTC. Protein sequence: CASSRCGQVPGYGYTF.

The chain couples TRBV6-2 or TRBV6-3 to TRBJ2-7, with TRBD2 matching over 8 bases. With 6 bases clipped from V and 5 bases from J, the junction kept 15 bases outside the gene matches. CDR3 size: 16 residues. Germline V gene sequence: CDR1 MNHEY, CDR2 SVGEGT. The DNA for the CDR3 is TGTGCCAGCAGGGAATGGACTAGCCGGAGGTCGGACGAGCAGTACTTC. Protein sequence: CASREWTSRRSDEQYF.

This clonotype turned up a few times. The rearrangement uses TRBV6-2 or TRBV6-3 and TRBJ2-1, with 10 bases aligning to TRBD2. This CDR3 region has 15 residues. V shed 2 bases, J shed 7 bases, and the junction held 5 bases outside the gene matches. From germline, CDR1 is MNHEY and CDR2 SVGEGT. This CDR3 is CASSYGSGRGNEQFF. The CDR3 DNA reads TGTGCCAGCAGTTACGGCAGCGGGAGGGGAAATGAGCAGTTCTTC.

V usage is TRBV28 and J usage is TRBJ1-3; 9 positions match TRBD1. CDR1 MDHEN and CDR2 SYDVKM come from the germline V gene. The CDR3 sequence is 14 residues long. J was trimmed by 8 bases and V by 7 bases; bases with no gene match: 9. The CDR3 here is CASKTGGDGDTIYF. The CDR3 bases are TGTGCCAGCAAGACAGGGGGAGACGGGGACACCATATATTTT.

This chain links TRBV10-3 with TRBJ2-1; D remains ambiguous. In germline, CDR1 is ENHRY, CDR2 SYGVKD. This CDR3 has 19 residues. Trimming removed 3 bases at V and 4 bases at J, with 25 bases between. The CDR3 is CAISEERAIASTSYNEQFF. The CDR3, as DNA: TGTGCCATCAGTGAAGAGCGCGCGATAGCTAGTACCTCTTACAATGAGCAGTTCTTC.

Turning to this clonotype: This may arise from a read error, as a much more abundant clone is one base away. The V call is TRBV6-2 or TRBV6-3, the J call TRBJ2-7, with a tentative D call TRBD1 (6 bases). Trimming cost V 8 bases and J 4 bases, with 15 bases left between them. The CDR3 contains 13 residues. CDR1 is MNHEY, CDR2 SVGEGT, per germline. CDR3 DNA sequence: TGTGCCAGCGGAACGACAGGCAAATACGAGCAGTACTTC. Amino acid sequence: CASGTTGKYEQYF.

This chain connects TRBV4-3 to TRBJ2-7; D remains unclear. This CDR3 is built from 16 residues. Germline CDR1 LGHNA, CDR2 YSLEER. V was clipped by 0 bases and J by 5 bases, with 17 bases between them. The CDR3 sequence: CASSQEARLGLHEQYF. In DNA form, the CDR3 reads TGCGCCAGCAGCCAAGAAGCGCGACTCGGGCTCCACGAGCAGTACTTC.

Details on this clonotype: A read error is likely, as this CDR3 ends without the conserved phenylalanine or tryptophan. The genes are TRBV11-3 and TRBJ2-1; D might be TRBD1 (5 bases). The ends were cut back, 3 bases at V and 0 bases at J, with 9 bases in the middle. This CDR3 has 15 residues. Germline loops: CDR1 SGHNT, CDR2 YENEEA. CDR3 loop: CASSFGASSYNEQFS. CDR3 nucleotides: TGTGCCAGCAGCTTTGGGGCCAGCTCCTACAATGAGCAGTTCTCC.

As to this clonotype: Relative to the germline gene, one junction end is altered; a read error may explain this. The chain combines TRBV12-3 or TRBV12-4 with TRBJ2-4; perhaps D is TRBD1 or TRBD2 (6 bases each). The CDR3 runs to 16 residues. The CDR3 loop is CASSFGLTGAKNIQNF. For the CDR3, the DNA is TGTGCCAGCAGTTTCGGACTTACGGGGGCCAAAAACATTCAGAACTTC.